Listed below are T cell receptor beta chains from one sample, sequenced in a study of T cells in Graves' hyperthyroidism and ophthalmopathy. TCRdb re-called the multiplex PCR reads through MiXCR, storing one row per CDR3 protein. This table holds roughly 800,000 distinct CDR3 sequences, about 38% found once. Specimen: blood. These receptors all stem from a young man with Graves' hyperthyroidism. CDR3s include the opening cysteine and the closing phenylalanine or tryptophan. Fields, in order: J gene, D gene, clone size, V gene, CDR3 DNA, CDR3 protein. A D gene is named only where the DNA matches it firmly. The size of a clone is reported for some rows only, either as once, few or many, or as a class for expanded clones.

TRBJ2-5 NA many TRBV29-1 TGCAGCGTTGAATTCTCGGCCAGGGCAGAGACCCAGTACTTC CSVEFSARAETQYF
TRBJ1-1 TRBD1 NA TRBV2 TGTGCCGGCACCTGGGACAGGAAGAGCACTGAAGCTTTCTTT CAGTWDRKSTEAFF
TRBJ2-7 NA NA TRBV5-5 TGTGCCAGCAGCTCGGGTTTAAAGGACGAGCAGTACTTC CASSSGLKDEQYF
TRBJ2-7 NA NA TRBV25-1 TGTGCCAGCAGCACAATGATCGCCGGGACTCCTCCTGACGAGCAGTACTTC CASSTMIAGTPPDEQYF
TRBJ1-2 NA NA TRBV6-5 TGTGCCAGCAGTTCCCAGGGTGTCGCTAACTATGGCTACACCTTC CASSSQGVANYGYTF
TRBJ2-5 NA NA TRBV15 TGTGCCACCAGCAGAGAAGGGGCCATCGGCACCGGGGAGCTAGAGACCCAGTACTTC CATSREGAIGTGELETQYF
TRBJ1-4 TRBD1 few TRBV10-3 TGTGCCAGCAGGGGGGACTGGTATAATGAAAAACTGTTTTTT CASRGDWYNEKLFF
TRBJ2-7 NA NA TRBV5-4 TGTACCAGCAGCTTGGCGGCTAGTGACGAGCAGTACTTC CTSSLAASDEQYF
TRBJ1-6 NA few TRBV20-1 TGCAGTGCTAGAGATATGGATTGGTCCTATAATTCACCCCTCCACTTT CSARDMDWSYNSPLHF
TRBJ1-5 NA few TRBV12-3/TRBV12-4 TGTGCCAGCAGTTCGGCGGGAGTACAGCCCCAGCATTTT CASSSAGVQPQHF
TRBJ1-5 TRBD1 few TRBV2 TGTGCCAGCAGTTGGGGACAGGCGAATCAGCCCCAGCATTTT CASSWGQANQPQHF
TRBJ2-2 TRBD2 many TRBV29-1 TGCAGCGCCAAACTAGCGGGAGGGTCCGGGGAGCTGTTTTTT CSAKLAGGSGELFF
TRBJ2-5 NA many TRBV20-1 TGCAGCCCTAGCGACCGGGAGACCCAGTACTTC CSPSDRETQYF
TRBJ1-1 TRBD1 NA TRBV9 TGTGCCAGCAGCTCACCCGCGGGACAGACTATGAACACTGAAGCTTTCTTT CASSSPAGQTMNTEAFF
TRBJ2-7 NA NA TRBV5-6 TGTGCCAGCAGCTATACCTCCAGCGGGCACTACGAGCAGTACTTC CASSYTSSGHYEQYF
TRBJ2-7 NA NA TRBV7-8 TGTGCCAGCAGCCCCCGAAGTGCGGTTCACGAGCAGTACTTC CASSPRSAVHEQYF
TRBJ1-1 NA NA TRBV14 TGTGCCAGCAGCCAAGATCGTACGGGATTGAACACTGAAGCTTTCTTT CASSQDRTGLNTEAFF
TRBJ1-2 NA many TRBV20-1 TGCAGTGCTACGCAAAACTATGGCTACACCTTC CSATQNYGYTF
TRBJ2-6 NA many TRBV2 TGTGCCAGCAGTAATTCCGGGGCCAACGTCCTGACTTTC CASSNSGANVLTF
TRBJ1-6 NA many TRBV20-1 TGCAGTGCTAGAGATCTTGGATCACCCCTCCACTTT CSARDLGSPLHF
TRBJ2-2 NA few TRBV20-1 TGCAGTGCTAGTCGATCACAGGGAAGTACCGGGGAGCTGTTTTTT CSASRSQGSTGELFF
TRBJ2-5 TRBD2 NA TRBV10-3 TGTGCCGCCGCCGGGACAGGACTAGCGGGAGGTTCAGAGACCCAGTACTTC CAAAGTGLAGGSETQYF
TRBJ1-1 TRBD1 NA TRBV6-1 TGTGCCAGCAGTGAAGCCCAGACAGGGAAAGCTTTCTTT CASSEAQTGKAFF
TRBJ2-5 TRBD1 NA TRBV25-1 TGTGCCGCGACAGGGGTCCTTGAGACCCAGTACTTC CAATGVLETQYF
TRBJ2-5 TRBD1 NA TRBV10-3 TGTGCCATCAAGGGGGCAAACCAGTACTTC CAIKGANQYF
TRBJ2-7 NA many TRBV19 TGTGCCAGTAGTCCTGGCGTTCCCGAGCAGTACTTC CASSPGVPEQYF
TRBJ1-1 NA many TRBV9 TGTGCCAGCAGCGTGTCAGGGCCAACTGAAGCTTTCTTT CASSVSGPTEAFF
TRBJ2-6 TRBD1 NA TRBV7-9 TGTGCCAGCAGCTTAGAGGAGGACAGGGTAGCTGGGGCCAACGTCCTGACTTTC CASSLEEDRVAGANVLTF
TRBJ2-2 TRBD1 NA TRBV7-9 TGTGCCAGCAGCTTAGTCGGACAGGGGGGGCTGTTTTTT CASSLVGQGGLFF
TRBJ1-1 TRBD1 few TRBV7-2 TGTGCCAGCAGCTTAGAACAGGGGGCGAGCACTGAAGCTTTCTTT CASSLEQGASTEAFF
TRBJ2-1 NA NA TRBV10-3 TGTGCCATCAGTGGGGTAGCGGAAAATGAGCAGTTCTTC CAISGVAENEQFF
TRBJ1-2 NA once TRBV7-2 TGTGCCAGCAGACCAGACAGGTTTGAAGGCTACACCTTC CASRPDRFEGYTF
TRBJ1-2 NA NA TRBV6-5 TGTGCCAGCAGCCCTCACTCGACAGGCTATGGCTACACCTTC CASSPHSTGYGYTF
TRBJ1-2 NA NA TRBV5-1 TGCGCCAGCAGCTTGGAACCGGGGAGCGGCTATGGCTACACCTTC CASSLEPGSGYGYTF
TRBJ1-5 TRBD1 NA TRBV28 TGTGCCAGCAGTTCAGGGGGCAACAATCAGCCCCAGCATTTT CASSSGGNNQPQHF
TRBJ1-2 NA NA TRBV6-5 TGTGCCAGCGTACTCGAGGGGGATGGCTACACCTTC CASVLEGDGYTF
TRBJ1-6 NA NA TRBV6-5 TGTGCCAGCAGTCGGACGCATGATTCACCCCTCCACTTT CASSRTHDSPLHF
TRBJ1-6 NA NA TRBV9 TGTGCCAGCAGCGTAGGGACAGTTAGATCACCCCTCCACTTT CASSVGTVRSPLHF
TRBJ2-6 NA once TRBV20-1 TGCAGTGCTAGGGCTGGGGGGCCTAAAACCGGGGCCAACGTCCTGACTTTC CSARAGGPKTGANVLTF
TRBJ2-2 NA few TRBV7-3 TGTGCCAGCAGCTTGAGCTACGGCACCGGGGAGCTGTTTTTT CASSLSYGTGELFF
TRBJ2-2 TRBD1 few TRBV13 TGTGCCAGCGGGGACAGGGACACCGGGGAGCTGTTTTTT CASGDRDTGELFF
TRBJ2-2 TRBD1 few TRBV12-3/TRBV12-4 TGTGCCAGCAGGGAACGACAGGGGAACACCGGGGAGCTGTTTTTT CASRERQGNTGELFF
TRBJ1-1 TRBD1 few TRBV29-1 TGCAGCGGGGTGACAGGGGCGAGCACTGAAGCTTTCTTT CSGVTGASTEAFF
TRBJ2-7 TRBD2 NA TRBV6-5 TGTGCCAGCGCCGCCGGGGGAGGGTACGAGCAGTACTTC CASAAGGGYEQYF
TRBJ1-5 NA many TRBV12-3/TRBV12-4 TGTGCCAGCAGTCCCCAAGGGTCGTACAATCAGCCCCAGCATTTT CASSPQGSYNQPQHF
TRBJ1-1 NA many TRBV7-9 TGTGCCAGCAGCTTAGAGGCGATTGAAGCTTTCTTT CASSLEAIEAFF
TRBJ1-1 TRBD1 many TRBV9 TGTGCCAGCAGCGACGGGACAGCAAACACTGAAGCTTTCTTT CASSDGTANTEAFF
TRBJ2-7 NA NA TRBV5-1 TGCGCCAGCAGCTTGGTCGGACCCCCAGGCAGCGAGCAGTACTTC CASSLVGPPGSEQYF
TRBJ1-2 NA NA TRBV19 TGTGCCAGTAGTATGATGGTGGGAAGCTCCTATGGCTACACCTTC CASSMMVGSSYGYTF
TRBJ2-6 NA NA TRBV14 TGTGCCAGCAGCCCTCAGGGTTATGGGGCCAACGTCCTGACTTTC CASSPQGYGANVLTF
TRBJ2-3 NA few TRBV24-1 TGTGCCACCAGTGATCCTAAACGGGCAGATACGCAGTATTTT CATSDPKRADTQYF
TRBJ2-5 NA many TRBV7-6 TGTGCCAGCAGCCCACGACGGATTGTATCGCGGCAAGAGACCCAGTACTTC CASSPRRIVSRQETQYF
TRBJ1-2 TRBD1 many TRBV10-3 TGTGCCATCAGTGAGTCAAGCGGGACAGGACTAAACTATGGCTACACCTTC CAISESSGTGLNYGYTF
TRBJ2-3 NA few TRBV2 TGTGCCAGCAGCTCCAGGACGACGCAGCCAGATACGCAGTATTTT CASSSRTTQPDTQYF
TRBJ1-4 TRBD1 NA TRBV29-1 TGCAGCGTCAAGAAGGGGCAGGGGGATGAAAAACTGTTTTTT CSVKKGQGDEKLFF
TRBJ2-5 TRBD2 medium-sized TRBV7-9 TGTGCCACGGACCCACTAGCGGGACCTCCGAAACACCACTTC CATDPLAGPPKHHF
TRBJ2-7 TRBD1 NA TRBV7-9 TGTGCCAGCACCCGGGACAGGGGAGGAGAGCAGTACTTC CASTRDRGGEQYF
TRBJ2-5 NA NA TRBV5-8 TGTGCCGGCTCTATAGCGGCCAAAGAGACCCAGTACTTC CAGSIAAKETQYF
TRBJ1-5 NA few TRBV20-1 TGCAGTGCGCGCCTTGTCGAGCACTATAGCAATCAGCCCCAGCATTTT CSARLVEHYSNQPQHF
TRBJ1-1 TRBD1 few TRBV12-3/TRBV12-4 TGTGCCAGCAGCTCGACAGGGAGAAACACTGAAGCTTTCTTT CASSSTGRNTEAFF